The following is a T cell receptor (beta chain) sequence with its context. The sample is drawn from a study of blood T cells in healthy people across ages. It was with a sample-barcoded 5' primer and a J-beta primer mix that a second PCR of about 6 to 12 cycles was run. Using its own MiXCR run on the 5' RACE reads, TCRdb lists one record per CDR3 protein. The table has around 1,600,000 distinct CDR3 sequences, approximately 43% seen once. The receptor's source is a woman younger than 30 in good health. Specimen: blood.

The CDR3: CASRPLSYNEQFF. As DNA, the CDR3 is TGTGCCAGCAGACCTCTCAGCTACAATGAGCAGTTCTTC. The chain has TRBV7-9 and TRBJ2-1; no clear D. Germline V gene sequence: CDR1 SEHNR, CDR2 FQNEAQ (reference sequence). The CDR3 runs to 13 residues. V lost 6 bases, J lost 3 bases, and 9 bases lay in between.